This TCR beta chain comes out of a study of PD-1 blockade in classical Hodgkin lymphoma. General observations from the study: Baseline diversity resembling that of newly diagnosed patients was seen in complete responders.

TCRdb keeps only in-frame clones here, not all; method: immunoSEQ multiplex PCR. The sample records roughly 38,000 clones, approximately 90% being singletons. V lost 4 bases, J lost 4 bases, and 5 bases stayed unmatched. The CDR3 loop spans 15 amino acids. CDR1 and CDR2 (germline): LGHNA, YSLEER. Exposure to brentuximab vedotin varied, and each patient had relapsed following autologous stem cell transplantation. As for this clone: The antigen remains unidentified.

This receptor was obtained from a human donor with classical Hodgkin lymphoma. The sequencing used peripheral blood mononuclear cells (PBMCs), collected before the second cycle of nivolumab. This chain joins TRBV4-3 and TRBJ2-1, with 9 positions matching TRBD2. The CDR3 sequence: CASSPTSGRYNEQFF. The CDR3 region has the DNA TGCGCCAGCAGCCCCACTAGCGGGCGTTACAATGAGCAGTTCTTC.